This T cell receptor beta chain was observed in a study of shared clonotypes between healthy human individuals. Regarding the study as a whole: Measured sharing among donors was expected to vary with sequencing depth. Relative to their counterparts shared across all four donors, non-shared clonotypes exhibited diminished generation probabilities. The study generally estimated greater richness for naive than memory subsets.

TCRdb keeps only in-frame clones here, not all; method: immunoSEQ multiplex PCR. The sample includes approximately 1,000,000 clones, 70% to 80% of them seen just once. Remarks on this clone: What it recognizes is unknown.

Trimming cost V 4 bases and J 3 bases; bases outside gene matches: 7. Germline CDR1 SGDLS, CDR2 YYNGEE. The CDR3 has 15 amino acids. The source is a man aged 18 to 29 in good health. Some clones in this sample may be carry-over from other donors' samples. The source material was memory CD4+ T cells from PBMCs. The sample's subset: CD45RA-negative fraction. V and J are TRBV9 and TRBJ2-1, with 7 positions matching TRBD2. This chain's CDR3 is CASSPRLARYNEQFF. CDR3 bases: TGTGCCAGCAGCCCCCGACTAGCACGCTACAATGAGCAGTTCTTC.